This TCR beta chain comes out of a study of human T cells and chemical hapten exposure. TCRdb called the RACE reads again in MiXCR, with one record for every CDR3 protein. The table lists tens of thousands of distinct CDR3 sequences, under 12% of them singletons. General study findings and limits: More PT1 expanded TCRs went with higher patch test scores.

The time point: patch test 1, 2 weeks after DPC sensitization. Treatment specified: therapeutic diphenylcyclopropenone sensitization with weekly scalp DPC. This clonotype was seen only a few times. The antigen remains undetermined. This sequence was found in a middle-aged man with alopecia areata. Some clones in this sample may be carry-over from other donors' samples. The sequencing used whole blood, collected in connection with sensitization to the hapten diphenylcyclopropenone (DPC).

The CDR3: CSARTGGQETQYF. In nucleotides, the CDR3 is TGCAGCGCGCGGACAGGGGGCCAAGAGACCCAGTACTTC. The gene calls are TRBV29-1 and TRBJ2-5; 10 bases map to TRBD1. Germline trimming cut 7 bases from V and 1 base from J; bases unmatched to any gene: 3. Germline V CDR1 and CDR2: SQVTM, ANQGSEA. The length of the CDR3 is 13 residues.